The 15 T cell receptor beta chains given below trace back to one sample, sequenced in a study of blood T cell repertoires in COVID-19. The assay was immunoSEQ multiplex PCR, and TCRdb's table has in-frame clones only and misses some. The sample includes about 160,000 clones, approximately 77% of them seen just once. Sequencing was done on a sample of PBMCs or T cells enriched from blood (not recorded which). These receptors were obtained from a man aged 55-75 years who had recovered from COVID-19.

J is TRBJ2-6 and V is TRBV2; D call uncertain. The V end was cut by 3 bases, the J end by 2 bases, with 11 bases between. The CDR3 covers 16 residues. The germline V gene encodes CDR1 SNHLY and CDR2 FYNNEI. The CDR3 DNA follows: TGTGCCAGCAGTGAGGGCTTGAAGGCTGGGGCCAACGTCCTGACTTTC. It translates to CASSEGLKAGANVLTF.

The chain combines TRBV24-1 with TRBJ1-2; TRBD1 aligns across 8 bases. The CDR3 is made up of 16 amino acids. Germline V gene data show CDR1 as KGHDR and CDR2 as SFDVKD. J gave up 7 bases and V 3 bases, and 12 bases lay outside the gene matches. The CDR3 protein is CATSDPGTGGTVGYTF. Written as DNA, the CDR3 is TGTGCCACCAGTGATCCCGGGACAGGCGGCACTGTTGGCTACACCTTC.

V and J are TRBV7-5 and TRBJ2-7; TRBD2 reflects the table's D call only, with no check against the DNA. TRBV7-5 is a pseudogene. The CDR3 spans 16 residues. The CDR3 protein is CARSHTGTSGSYEQYF. Here the CDR3 DNA reads TGTGCCAGAAGCCACACCGGGACTAGCGGCTCCTACGAGCAGTACTTC.

This clone was observed a handful of times. The chain carries TRBV28 and TRBJ2-7; TRBD1 agrees at 10 bases. This CDR3 has 15 residues. The V gene end was trimmed by 5 bases and the J gene end by 4 bases; junction bases not matched to a gene: 8. Germline V gives CDR1 MDHEN, CDR2 SYDVKM. In DNA form, the CDR3 reads TGTGCCAGCAGTGGGGGACAGGGGTATCTTTACGAGCAGTACTTC. Amino acid sequence: CASSGGQGYLYEQYF.

CDR3 residues: CASSLPAGVYEQYF. DNA of the CDR3: TGTGCCAGCAGCCTACCCGCGGGGGTCTACGAGCAGTACTTC. The genes are TRBV7-2 and TRBJ2-7; TRBD2 agrees at 7 bases. Trimming took 5 bases from V and 3 from J; bases not matched to a gene: 7. Germline V gives CDR1 SGHTA, CDR2 FQGNSA. CDR3 length: 14 residues. The full variable domain, completed using reference TRBV7-2 and TRBJ2-7, is GAGVSQSPSNKVTEKGKDVELRCDPISGHTALYWYRQSLGQGLEFLIYFQGNSAPDKSGLPSDRFSAERTGGSVSTLTIQRTQQEDSAVYLCASSLPAGVYEQYFGPGTRLTVT.

The chain recombines TRBV19 with TRBJ2-3; TRBD1 matches 10 bases. Losses at the gene ends were 4 bases for V and 4 bases for J; bases not matched to a gene: 5. Germline CDR1 reads LNHDA; CDR2 reads SQIVND (reference sequence). CDR3 length: 15 amino acids. The CDR3 DNA sequence: TGTGCCAGTAGTAGAGGGACAGGGGCATCAGATACGCAGTATTTT. This gives the protein CASSRGTGASDTQYF.

V and J are TRBV7-8 and TRBJ2-3, with 10 positions matching TRBD2. The length of the CDR3 is 18 residues. Trimming removed 2 bases from V and 4 bases from J; junction bases left unmatched: 12. From germline, CDR1 is SGHVS and CDR2 FQNEAQ. CDR3 loop: CASSLPGERGGAADTQYF. In DNA, the CDR3 is TGTGCCAGCAGCTTACCCGGGGAGCGGGGGGGCGCGGCAGATACGCAGTATTTT.

The V gene is TRBV5-1, the J gene TRBJ2-1, with 10 nucleotides matching TRBD2. Germline V CDR1 and CDR2: SGHRS, YFSETQ. The CDR3 loop spans 13 amino acids. The J segment lost 10 bases and the V segment lost 3 bases, leaving 4 bases of the junction unmatched. CDR3: CASSYVLAGEQFF. DNA of the CDR3: TGCGCCAGCAGCTACGTACTAGCGGGGGAGCAGTTCTTC.

The chain links TRBV3-1 (or the pseudogene TRBV3-2) to TRBJ1-6; TRBD1 matches at 8 bases. This CDR3 spans 15 amino acids. V was pared by 2 bases and J by 9 bases, with 6 bases of the junction left unmatched. Germline V CDR1 and CDR2: LGHDT, YNNKEL (reference sequence). The CDR3 sequence is CASSQTGTGTSPLHF. DNA for the CDR3: TGTGCCAGCAGCCAAACCGGGACAGGCACTTCACCCCTCCACTTT.

This clone was detected only once. The chain employs TRBV27 and TRBJ1-5; D is undetermined. The CDR3 runs to 17 residues. From germline, CDR1 is MNHEY and CDR2 SMNVEV (reference sequence). The germline V and J ends were trimmed by 6 bases and 3 bases, with 21 bases remaining between them. Written as DNA, the CDR3 is TGTGCCAGCAGCACCCTTTTTTCGACAATCTCCAATCAGCCCCAGCATTTT. It is translated as CASSTLFSTISNQPQHF.

The genes are TRBV7-9 and TRBJ1-1, with TRBD1 identical over 7 bases. J lost 1 base, V lost 3 bases, and 2 bases had no gene match. Germline CDR1 and CDR2: SEHNR and FQNEAQ (reference sequence). The CDR3 runs 14 residues. The CDR3 reads CASSFQGENTEAFF. The CDR3 nucleotides are TGTGCCAGCAGCTTTCAGGGGGAGAACACTGAAGCTTTCTTT.

This sequence joins TRBV5-1 and TRBJ2-3, with D perhaps matching TRBD2 (6 bases). There are 14 residues in the CDR3. The V gene's germline CDR1 is SGHRS and CDR2 YFSETQ. Trimming shortened V by 0 bases and J by 3 bases, and 8 bases separated the two germline ends. CDR3 coding DNA: TGCGCCAGCAGCTTGGGGGGAGGAACAGATACGCAGTATTTT. It is translated as CASSLGGGTDTQYF.

This clone was seen once. This sequence joins TRBV7-2 and TRBJ1-1; D not resolved. V shed 1 base and J shed 4 bases, with 10 bases lying between them. CDR1 and CDR2 from the germline V gene are SGHTA and FQGNSA. This CDR3 spans 14 amino acids. CDR3 residues: CASSLETVSTEAFF. The CDR3 nucleotides are TGTGCCAGCAGCTTAGAAACCGTGAGCACTGAAGCTTTCTTT.

The rearrangement uses TRBV27 and TRBJ1-2; D possibly corresponds to TRBD1 (5 bases). This CDR3 is 13 amino acids long. V lost 6 bases and J 8 bases, leaving 16 bases between the germline ends. CDR1 is MNHEY, CDR2 SMNVEV, per germline (reference sequence). The CDR3 DNA is TGTGCCAGCAGGGCTGGGATTCAGGGAGGCTACACCTTC. This gives the protein CASRAGIQGGYTF.

The count of this clone is one. V is TRBV12-5 and J is TRBJ2-1; D unresolved. The CDR3 has 11 residues. Trimming took 4 bases from V and 5 from J, leaving 3 bases between them. Germline values: CDR1 LGHNT, CDR2 FRNRAP. The CDR3 region is CASGSNNEQFF. CDR3 DNA: TGTGCTAGTGGTTCAAACAATGAGCAGTTCTTC.